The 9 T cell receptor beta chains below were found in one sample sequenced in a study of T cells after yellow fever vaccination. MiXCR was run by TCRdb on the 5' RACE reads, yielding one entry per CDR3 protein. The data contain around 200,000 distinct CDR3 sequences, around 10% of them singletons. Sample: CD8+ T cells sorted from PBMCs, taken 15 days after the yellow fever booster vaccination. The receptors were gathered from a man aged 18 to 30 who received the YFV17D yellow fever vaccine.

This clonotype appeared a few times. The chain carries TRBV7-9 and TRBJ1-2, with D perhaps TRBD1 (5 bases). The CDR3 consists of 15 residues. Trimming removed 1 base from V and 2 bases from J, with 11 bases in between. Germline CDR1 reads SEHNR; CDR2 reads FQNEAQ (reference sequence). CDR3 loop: CASSLEFEGNYGYTF. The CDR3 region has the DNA TGTGCCAGCAGCTTAGAGTTCGAGGGGAACTATGGCTACACCTTC.

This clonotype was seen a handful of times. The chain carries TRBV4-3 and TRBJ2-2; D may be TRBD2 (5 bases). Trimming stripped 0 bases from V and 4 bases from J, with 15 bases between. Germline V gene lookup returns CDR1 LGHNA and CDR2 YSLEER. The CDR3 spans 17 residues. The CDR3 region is CASSQEVSGVATGELFF. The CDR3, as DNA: TGCGCCAGCAGCCAAGAAGTGTCCGGGGTTGCCACCGGGGAGCTGTTTTTT.

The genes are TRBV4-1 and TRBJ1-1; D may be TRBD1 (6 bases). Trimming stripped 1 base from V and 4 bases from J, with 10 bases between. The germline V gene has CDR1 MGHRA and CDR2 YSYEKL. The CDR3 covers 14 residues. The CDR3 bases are TGCGCCAGCAGCCAAGGAGGGGGAGTCACTGAAGCTTTCTTT. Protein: CASSQGGGVTEAFF.

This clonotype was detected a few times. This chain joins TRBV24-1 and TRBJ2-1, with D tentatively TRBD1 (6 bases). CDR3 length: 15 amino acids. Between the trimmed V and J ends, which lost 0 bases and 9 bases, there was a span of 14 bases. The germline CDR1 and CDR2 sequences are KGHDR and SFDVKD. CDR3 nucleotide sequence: TGTGCCACCAGTGATTTGGGCAGGGGTCGTGGTGAGCAGTTCTTC. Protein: CATSDLGRGRGEQFF.

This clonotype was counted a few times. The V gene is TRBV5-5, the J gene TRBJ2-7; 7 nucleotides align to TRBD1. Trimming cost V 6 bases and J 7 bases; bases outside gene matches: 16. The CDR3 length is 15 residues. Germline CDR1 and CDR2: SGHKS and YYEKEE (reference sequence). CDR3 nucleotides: TGTGCCAGCACCCACCAGGCCGGGACAGCCTTAGAGCAGTACTTC. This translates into CASTHQAGTALEQYF. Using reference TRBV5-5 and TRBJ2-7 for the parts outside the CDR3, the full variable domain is DAGVTQSPTHLIKTRGQQVTLRCSPISGHKSVSWYQQVLGQGPQFIFQYYEKEERGRGNFPDRFSARQFPNYSSELNVNALLLGDSALYLCASTHQAGTALEQYFGPGTRLTVT.

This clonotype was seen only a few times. The CDR3 is CASSYVAGGRSEQFF. CDR3 bases: TGTGCCAGCAGTTACGTAGCGGGGGGGCGGAGTGAGCAGTTCTTC. The chain has TRBV6-2 or TRBV6-3 and TRBJ2-1; TRBD2 agrees at 11 bases. This CDR3 is 15 amino acids long. Germline CDR1 reads MNHEY; CDR2 reads SVGEGT. The trim removed 2 bases at V and 9 bases at J, leaving 6 bases unmatched.

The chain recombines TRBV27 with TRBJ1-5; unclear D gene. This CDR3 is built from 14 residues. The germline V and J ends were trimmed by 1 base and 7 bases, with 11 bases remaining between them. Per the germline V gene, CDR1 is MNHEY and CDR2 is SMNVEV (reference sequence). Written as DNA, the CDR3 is TGTGCCAGCAGTTTATGGGCAGGCCTACAGCCCCAGCATTTT. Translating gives CASSLWAGLQPQHF.

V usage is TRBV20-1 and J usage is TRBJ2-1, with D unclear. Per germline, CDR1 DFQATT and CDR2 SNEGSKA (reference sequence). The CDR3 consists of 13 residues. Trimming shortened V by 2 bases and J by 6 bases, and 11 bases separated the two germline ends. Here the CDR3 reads CSARWPSSNEQFF. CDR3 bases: TGCAGTGCTAGATGGCCTAGTTCCAATGAGCAGTTCTTC.

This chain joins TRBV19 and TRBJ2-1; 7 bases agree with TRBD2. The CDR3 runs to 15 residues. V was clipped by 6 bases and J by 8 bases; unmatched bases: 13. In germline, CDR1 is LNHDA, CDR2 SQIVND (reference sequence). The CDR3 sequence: CASRPSPSGSDEQFF. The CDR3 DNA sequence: TGTGCCAGTAGACCCAGCCCTAGCGGTAGCGATGAGCAGTTCTTC.